Presented here are 9 T cell receptor beta chains from one specimen sequenced in a study of cytomegalovirus exposure and HLA in healthy donors. Researchers ran the PCR with 60 Vbeta and 13 Jbeta primers. Assay: immunoSEQ multiplex PCR; the TCRdb copy retains only in-frame clones and omits some. Of under 150,000 clones listed, around 78% were seen once; the top ten hold 1.8%. Material for sequencing was PBMCs. The receptors here all came from a woman aged 45 to 65 in good health and CMV-seronegative.

This clone occurred a few times. This rearrangement joins TRBV7-2 to TRBJ2-2; TRBD2 agrees at 7 bases. The CDR3 contains 16 residues. From germline, CDR1 is SGHTA and CDR2 FQGNSA. Trimming at V came to 5 bases and at J to 4 bases, leaving 10 bases not matched to a gene. CDR3 sequence: CASSTESSGPTGELFF. CDR3 DNA: TGTGCCAGCAGCACGGAGAGTAGCGGGCCCACCGGGGAGCTGTTTTTT.

This rearrangement joins TRBV10-3 to TRBJ2-1, with 10 bases matching TRBD1. After removal of 6 bases from V and 7 bases from J, the junction contained 6 bases not matched to a gene. CDR1 and CDR2 (germline): ENHRY, SYGVKD. The CDR3 has 14 residues. Here the CDR3 DNA reads TGTGCCATCAGCTGGACAGGGGGGACGAATGAGCAGTTCTTC. This encodes CAISWTGGTNEQFF.

The rearrangement uses TRBV6-5 and TRBJ2-1, with D possibly matching TRBD2 (7 bases). CDR1 and CDR2 from the germline V gene are MNHEY and SVGAGI. This CDR3 is 13 amino acids long. V was trimmed by 8 bases and J by 11 bases, leaving 19 bases between them. The CDR3 nucleotides read TGTGCCAGCCGGGGGGCAGGGGAGGCTCAGCAGTTCTTC. Translating it yields CASRGAGEAQQFF.

The genes are TRBV27 and TRBJ2-7; 8 positions agree with TRBD2. J lost 9 bases, V lost 4 bases, and 17 bases had no gene match. The length of the CDR3 is 16 residues. From germline, CDR1 is MNHEY and CDR2 SMNVEV (reference sequence). CDR3 nucleotides: TGTGCCAGCAGTTGGTTCCCAGGGACTACGGGAGGGGGGCAGTACTTC. Its protein product is CASSWFPGTTGGGQYF.

The chain is built from TRBV18 and TRBJ2-2; 9 positions agree with TRBD2. Germline lookup yields CDR1 KGHSH and CDR2 LQKENI. CDR3 length: 17 amino acids. With 0 bases clipped from V and 4 bases from J, the junction kept 6 bases outside the gene matches. CDR3 loop: CASSPPSGSLGTGELFF. CDR3 bases: TGTGCCAGCTCACCACCTAGCGGGAGCCTCGGCACCGGGGAGCTGTTTTTT.

This chain joins TRBV7-3 and TRBJ1-1; D not certain. Germline V CDR1 and CDR2: SGHTA, FQGTGA. The CDR3 spans 15 residues. Trimming left V 5 bases short and J 2 bases short, with 15 bases between. The CDR3: CASSPGPDYNTEAFF. For the CDR3, the DNA is TGTGCCAGCAGCCCTGGGCCAGACTATAACACTGAAGCTTTCTTT.

In nucleotides, the CDR3 is TGTGCCAGCAGCCAAGATCGAGGAAGGGTAGCGGGTAGGAATGAGCAGTTCTTC. This sequence encodes CASSQDRGRVAGRNEQFF. This chain links TRBV4-2 with TRBJ2-1; 7 positions match TRBD2. Germline V gene data show CDR1 as LGHNA and CDR2 as YNFKEQ. V gave up 0 bases and J gave up 7 bases; unmatched junction bases: 15. This CDR3 region has 18 residues.

The rearrangement joins TRBV2 to TRBJ1-1; 9 bases map to TRBD1. The germline CDR1 and CDR2 sequences are SNHLY and FYNNEI. J lost 5 bases, V lost 8 bases, and 12 bases had no gene match. The length of the CDR3 is 15 residues. The DNA of the CDR3 is TGTGCCAGCGGACGACTAAGACAGGGGGAGACTGAAGCTTTCTTT. This gives the protein CASGRLRQGETEAFF.

The chain employs TRBV6-6 and TRBJ1-1; D perhaps matches TRBD1 (6 bases). The CDR3 consists of 11 residues. Germline loops: CDR1 MNHNY, CDR2 SVGAGI (reference sequence). Trimming took off 8 bases at V and 6 bases at J, with 10 bases between the two ends. CDR3 nucleotides: TGTGCCAGCTCGAGACAGGCTGAAGCTTTCTTT. Translated: CASSRQAEAFF.